This TCR beta chain was found in a study of shared clonotypes between healthy human individuals. General study results and limits: Naive subsets usually exceeded memory subsets in estimated richness.

The study drew all its donors from Caucasian adults living in Nashville, Tennessee. V was trimmed by 1 base and J by 0 bases, leaving 14 bases between them. The CDR3 covers 16 residues. Germline V gene sequence: CDR1 SGHRS, CDR2 YFSETQ. The data were produced by immunoSEQ multiplex PCR, yet TCRdb's version contains in-frame clones alone and is incomplete. The top ten clones hold approximately 0.41% of a sample with fewer than 3 million clones, roughly 92% of them seen once. Notes on this clone: The antigen is undetermined.

V usage is TRBV5-1 and J usage is TRBJ2-7; D ambiguous. The specimen was naive CD4+ T cells from PBMCs. This sample's subset: CD45RA+ positively selected. This TCR was recovered from a man aged 18 to 30 in good health. Some clones in this sample may be carry-over from other donors' samples. CDR3 loop: CASSLHPGYSSYEQYF. In DNA, the CDR3 is TGCGCCAGCAGCTTGCATCCTGGGTATAGCTCCTACGAGCAGTACTTC.